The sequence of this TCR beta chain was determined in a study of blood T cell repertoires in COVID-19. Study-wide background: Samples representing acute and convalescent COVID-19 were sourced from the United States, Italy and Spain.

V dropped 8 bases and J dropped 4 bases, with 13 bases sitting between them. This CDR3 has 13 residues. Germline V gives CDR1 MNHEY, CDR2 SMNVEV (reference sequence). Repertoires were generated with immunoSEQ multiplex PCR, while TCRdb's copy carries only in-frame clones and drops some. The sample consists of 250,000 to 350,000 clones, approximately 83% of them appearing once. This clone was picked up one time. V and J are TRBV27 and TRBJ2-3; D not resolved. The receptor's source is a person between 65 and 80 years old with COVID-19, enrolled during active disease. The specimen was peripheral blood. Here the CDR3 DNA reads TGTGCCAGCTGCTCCCCCGGTGCAGATACGCAGTATTTT. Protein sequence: CASCSPGADTQYF.